One sample yielded the 25 T cell receptor beta chains listed below, sequenced in a study of blood T cell repertoires in COVID-19. Some clones are missing from TCRdb's copy, which holds only in-frame ones; the method was immunoSEQ multiplex PCR. The repertoire holds under 50,000 clones, with around 80% as singletons. What was sequenced was peripheral blood. The source of these receptors is a man of 80 years or more with active or convalescent COVID-19.

The chain carries TRBV4-1 and TRBJ1-4; D unresolved. Germline V lookup: CDR1 MGHRA, CDR2 YSYEKL. CDR3 length: 15 amino acids. The germline V and J ends were trimmed by 4 bases and 5 bases, with 14 bases remaining between them. The CDR3 spells CASSPPGGENEKLFF. The CDR3 region has the DNA TGCGCCAGCAGCCCCCCCGGTGGGGAGAATGAAAAACTGTTTTTT.

As DNA, the CDR3 is TGTGCCAGTAGTATACTTACAGGGTTGCGGCCCCAGCATTTT. Translating gives CASSILTGLRPQHF. This chain links TRBV19 with TRBJ1-5; D possibly corresponds to TRBD1 (6 bases). CDR1 is LNHDA, CDR2 SQIVND, per germline (reference sequence). The CDR3 is 14 amino acids. Trimming left V 2 bases short and J 9 bases short, with 14 bases between.

This chain joins TRBV4-2 and TRBJ1-3; D is ambiguous. CDR1 LGHNA and CDR2 YNFKEQ come from the germline V gene. The CDR3 has 15 amino acids. The ends were cut back, 0 bases at V and 0 bases at J, with 6 bases in the middle. The CDR3 sequence is CASSQDSGSGNTIYF. CDR3 DNA sequence: TGTGCCAGCAGCCAAGATAGCGGCTCTGGAAACACCATATATTTT.

The chain has TRBV9 and TRBJ2-1, with unresolved D. This CDR3 is built from 11 residues. Trimming removed 6 bases at V and 5 bases at J, with 6 bases between. Germline CDR1 and CDR2: SGDLS and YYNGEE. As DNA, the CDR3 is TGTGCCAGCACTAGTGACAATGAGCAGTTCTTC. Its translation is CASTSDNEQFF.

This clone came up many times. Here the CDR3 DNA reads TGTGCCAGCAGCGATGGAGGGGTAGGGGCCTACGAGCAGTACTTC. Its protein is CASSDGGVGAYEQYF. The V and J genes are TRBV7-9 and TRBJ2-7, with D possibly being TRBD2 (6 bases). V lost 5 bases to trimming and J lost 2 bases, with 16 bases between them. CDR1 SEHNR and CDR2 FQNEAQ come from the germline V gene (reference sequence). This CDR3 is built from 15 residues.

The CDR3 protein is CASSILANYGYTF. Written as DNA, the CDR3 is TGTGCCAGCAGCATTCTAGCGAACTATGGCTACACCTTC. The J gene is TRBJ1-2, the V gene TRBV28; D is unresolved. Per the germline V gene, CDR1 is MDHEN and CDR2 is SYDVKM. The V end lost 6 bases, the J end lost 2 bases, and 10 bases lay between the germline ends. CDR3 size: 13 residues.

The V call is TRBV6-5, the J call TRBJ2-7, with D possibly being TRBD2 (6 bases). The V end lost 2 bases, the J end lost 0 bases, and 11 bases lay between the germline ends. Germline V CDR1 and CDR2: MNHEY, SVGAGI. This CDR3 region has 15 residues. The CDR3 DNA reads TGTGCCAGCAGTTACGAAGGGCGGGGCTCCTACGAGCAGTACTTC. Translation: CASSYEGRGSYEQYF.

The chain joins TRBV7-3 to TRBJ2-3, with TRBD2 identical over 8 bases. This CDR3 is built from 13 residues. Germline V gene data show CDR1 as SGHTA and CDR2 as FQGTGA. Losses at the gene ends were 6 bases for V and 10 bases for J; bases not matched to a gene: 9. The CDR3 sequence is CASSSGGDVPQYF. CDR3 nucleotides: TGTGCCAGCAGTTCCGGGGGGGACGTCCCGCAGTATTTT.

This chain joins TRBV9 and TRBJ1-5; the D is unclear. Trimming took 5 bases from V and 7 from J, leaving 10 bases between them. CDR1 and CDR2 from the germline V gene are SGDLS and YYNGEE. The CDR3 sequence is 12 residues long. The DNA of the CDR3 is TGTGCCAGCAGTAACGAGGGCCAGCCCCAGCATTTT. This sequence encodes CASSNEGQPQHF. Full variable domain (remainder filled in from reference TRBV9 and TRBJ1-5): DSGVTQTPKHLITATGQRVTLRCSPRSGDLSVYWYQQSLDQGLQFLIQYYNGEERAKGNILERFSAQQFPDLHSELNLSSLELGDSALYFCASSNEGQPQHFGDGTRLSIL.

The J gene is TRBJ1-5, the V gene TRBV18; 12 bases map to TRBD1. Trimming cost V 3 bases and J 5 bases; bases outside gene matches: 2. Germline V gene lookup returns CDR1 KGHSH and CDR2 LQKENI. The CDR3 covers 15 residues. The CDR3 DNA reads TGTGCCAGCTCACCGGGGACAGGGGGCTATCAGCCCCAGCATTTT. It codes for CASSPGTGGYQPQHF.

J is TRBJ1-2 and V is TRBV5-5; 9 bases align to TRBD1. Germline V gene sequence: CDR1 SGHKS, CDR2 YYEKEE (reference sequence). The CDR3 consists of 15 residues. Trimming took 2 bases from V and 7 from J; bases not matched to a gene: 9. The CDR3 DNA is TGTGCCAGCAGCTTCCTGGCGGGACAGGGAGGTGGCTACACCTTC. Encoded protein: CASSFLAGQGGGYTF. The variable domain in full, with the rest retrieved from reference TRBV5-5 and TRBJ1-2, is DAGVTQSPTHLIKTRGQQVTLRCSPISGHKSVSWYQQVLGQGPQFIFQYYEKEERGRGNFPDRFSARQFPNYSSELNVNALLLGDSALYLCASSFLAGQGGGYTFGSGTRLTVV.

The V and J genes are TRBV11-3 and TRBJ2-5; D is perhaps TRBD1 (5 bases). The length of the CDR3 is 15 residues. V dropped 0 bases and J dropped 6 bases, with 14 bases sitting between them. Looked up from germline, CDR1 is SGHNT and CDR2 is YENEEA. CDR3 DNA sequence: TGTGCCAGCAGCTTAGATCACAGGACAATGAAGACCCAGTACTTC. Amino acid sequence: CASSLDHRTMKTQYF. Full variable domain (missing parts from reference TRBV11-3 and TRBJ2-5): EAGVVQSPRYKIIEKKQPVAFWCNPISGHNTLYWYLQNLGQGPELLIRYENEEAVDDSQLPKDRFSAERLKGVDSTLKIQPAELGDSAVYLCASSLDHRTMKTQYFGPGTRLLVL.

This chain links TRBV13 with TRBJ1-4; 9 bases are shared with TRBD1. V trimming: 0 bases; J trimming: 7 bases; junction bases outside the gene matches: 3. Germline V gene data show CDR1 as PRHDT and CDR2 as FYEKMQ (reference sequence). CDR3 size: 15 residues. The CDR3 DNA reads as TGTGCCAGCAGCTTAGGGACAGGGGGGGGTGAAAAACTGTTTTTT. Translating gives CASSLGTGGGEKLFF.

The chain has TRBV11-1 and TRBJ1-6; D is perhaps TRBD1 (5 bases). Deletions cut 8 bases from V and 5 bases from J, with 10 bases between. The CDR3 runs 13 residues. Germline V gene sequence: CDR1 SGHAT, CDR2 FQDESV (reference sequence). CDR3 DNA sequence: TGTGCCAGCGGAGTCAGGGATAATTCACCCCTCCACTTT. Translation gives CASGVRDNSPLHF.

This clone has only one observation. The CDR3 region is CASSRRTYGTGTSYEQYF. In DNA, the CDR3 is TGTGCCAGTAGCCGCAGGACCTATGGGACAGGAACATCCTACGAGCAGTACTTC. The chain carries TRBV19 and TRBJ2-7; the match to TRBD1 covers 8 bases. CDR3 length equals 18 residues. J was trimmed by 1 base and V by 6 bases; bases with no gene match: 17. Germline loops: CDR1 LNHDA, CDR2 SQIVND (reference sequence).

The chain recombines TRBV3-1 (or the pseudogene TRBV3-2) with TRBJ2-7, with 10 bases matching TRBD1. Germline V gene sequence: CDR1 LGHDT, CDR2 YNNKEL (reference sequence). The trim removed 8 bases at V and 1 base at J, leaving 5 bases unmatched. This CDR3 has 14 amino acids. The CDR3: CASGDRGLSYEQYF. The CDR3 nucleotides read TGTGCCAGCGGGGACAGGGGCTTGTCCTACGAGCAGTACTTC.

The genes are TRBV19 and TRBJ2-4, with 7 bases matching TRBD1. Per the germline V gene, CDR1 is LNHDA and CDR2 is SQIVND (reference sequence). The CDR3 runs 17 residues. V was pared by 4 bases and J by 3 bases, with 12 bases of the junction left unmatched. Written as DNA, the CDR3 is TGTGCCAGTAGTACAACCCGACAGGGAGTAGTCAAAAACATTCAGTACTTC. Residues: CASSTTRQGVVKNIQYF.

The chain recombines TRBV6-5 with TRBJ2-7; tentatively, D is TRBD2 (6 bases). Germline V gene sequence: CDR1 MNHEY, CDR2 SVGAGI. Trimming took off 6 bases at V and 4 bases at J, with 16 bases between the two ends. The CDR3 length is 14 residues. The chain's CDR3 is CASSHAGTLYEQYF. The CDR3 DNA reads as TGTGCCAGCAGCCATGCGGGGACTCTGTACGAGCAGTACTTC.

This clone was found once. The chain combines TRBV18 with TRBJ1-1; no clear D gene. The germline V and J ends were trimmed by 2 bases and 3 bases, with 13 bases remaining between them. The CDR3 spans 15 residues. Germline V gene data show CDR1 as KGHSH and CDR2 as LQKENI. The CDR3 reads CASSPLIGDDTEAFF. Written as DNA, the CDR3 is TGTGCCAGCTCACCATTGATCGGGGATGACACTGAAGCTTTCTTT.

This clone showed up just a few times. The chain links TRBV7-9 to TRBJ2-1; D possibly corresponds to TRBD2 (7 bases). V was shortened by 1 base and J by 10 bases, with 17 bases between the two germline ends. This CDR3 spans 15 amino acids. Germline V lookup: CDR1 SEHNR, CDR2 FQNEAQ (reference sequence). Here the CDR3 reads CASSLGGLAVGEQFF. CDR3 coding DNA: TGTGCCAGCAGCTTAGGGGGGCTAGCGGTCGGAGAGCAGTTCTTC.

The chain joins TRBV19 to TRBJ2-7; D unresolved. The germline CDR1 and CDR2 sequences are LNHDA and SQIVND (reference sequence). V lost 5 bases to trimming and J lost 3 bases, with 14 bases between them. The CDR3 length is 14 residues. The CDR3 coding sequence is TGTGCCAGTAGTCCGAATAATCAGTTCTACGAGCAGTACTTC. This encodes CASSPNNQFYEQYF.

The chain combines TRBV28 with TRBJ2-7; D possibly corresponds to TRBD2 (5 bases). Trimming removed 7 bases at V and 1 base at J, with 17 bases between. This CDR3 has 15 residues. Germline V lookup: CDR1 MDHEN, CDR2 SYDVKM. The CDR3 DNA reads as TGTGCCAGCATCCTGAAACCGGGGTCATCCTACGAGCAGTACTTC. Translating gives CASILKPGSSYEQYF.

The chain employs TRBV9 and TRBJ2-2; 7 bases agree with TRBD1. Trimming at V came to 4 bases and at J to 0 bases, leaving 6 bases not matched to a gene. The CDR3 contains 16 residues. Germline loops: CDR1 SGDLS, CDR2 YYNGEE. The CDR3 DNA follows: TGTGCCAGCAGCTCGAGGGGGACAGCGAACACCGGGGAGCTGTTTTTT. Its protein product is CASSSRGTANTGELFF.

A single count supports this clone. The genes are TRBV23-1 and TRBJ1-2, with D unresolved. TRBV23-1 is marked as an open reading frame, function uncertain. Deletions cut 8 bases from V and 3 bases from J, with 7 bases between. The length of the CDR3 is 11 residues. In DNA, the CDR3 is TGCGCCAGCCCCTCGTACTATGGCTACACCTTC. Translated, it gives CASPSYYGYTF.

This clone was recorded once. The chain has TRBV19 and TRBJ1-5; D is ambiguous. Trimming took 4 bases from V and 4 from J, leaving 5 bases between them. Germline CDR1 reads LNHDA; CDR2 reads SQIVND (reference sequence). This CDR3 contains 12 residues. This chain's CDR3 is CASSRQNQPQHF. Written as DNA, the CDR3 is TGTGCCAGTAGTAGGCAGAATCAGCCCCAGCATTTT.